This is a list of T cell receptor beta chains from one sample in a study of T cells in Graves' hyperthyroidism and ophthalmopathy. TCRdb ran MiXCR on the multiplex PCR reads and lists one entry per CDR3 protein. The top ten hold around 16% of the sample, which has some 690,000 distinct CDR3 sequences, about 18% seen once. Sequenced material: blood. These receptors all stem from a man between 50 and 59 years old with Graves' hyperthyroidism. Both conserved end residues are part of each CDR3. A D gene is named only where the DNA matches it firmly. Only some rows state a clone size, as once, few, many or a class for expanded clones.

clone size: .
D gene: .
J gene: TRBJ2-7
V gene: TRBV18
CDR3 DNA: TGTGCCAGCTCACCAGGACTTCTCCCGGGGGAGCAGTACTTC
CDR3 protein: CASSPGLLPGEQYF

clone size: .
D gene: .
J gene: TRBJ1-5
V gene: TRBV20-1
CDR3 DNA: TGCAGTGCTAGGCAAATCGGGGGGGCGGACAATCAGCCCCAGCATTTT
CDR3 protein: CSARQIGGADNQPQHF

clone size: few
D gene: TRBD2
J gene: TRBJ2-7
V gene: TRBV9
CDR3 DNA: TGTGCCAGCAGCGTAGGACTAGCGGGAGGTGGCGAGCAGTACTTC
CDR3 protein: CASSVGLAGGGEQYF

clone size: many
D gene: .
J gene: TRBJ2-3
V gene: TRBV3-1
CDR3 DNA: TGTGCCAGCAGCCAAGATCAAACGGGCCACAGAGATACGCAGTATTTT
CDR3 protein: CASSQDQTGHRDTQYF

clone size: few
D gene: TRBD2
J gene: TRBJ2-1
V gene: TRBV7-9
CDR3 DNA: TGTGCCAGCAGCCCGGTCGAGACTAGCGGATACAATGAGCAGTTCTTC
CDR3 protein: CASSPVETSGYNEQFF

clone size: .
D gene: TRBD2
J gene: TRBJ2-3
V gene: TRBV28
CDR3 DNA: TGTGCCAGCAGTTTGACTACCCTAGCGGGAGGCACAGATACGCAGTATTTT
CDR3 protein: CASSLTTLAGGTDTQYF

clone size: many
D gene: .
J gene: TRBJ2-7
V gene: TRBV9
CDR3 DNA: TGTGCCAGCAGCGTAGTATCTTCCGACGGGTCCTACGAGCAGTACTTC
CDR3 protein: CASSVVSSDGSYEQYF

clone size: .
D gene: .
J gene: TRBJ2-4
V gene: TRBV6-1
CDR3 DNA: TGTGCCAGCAGTCGACTGCCCCCGGGCGGAGACCCACTAGCCAAAAACATTCAGTACTTC
CDR3 protein: CASSRLPPGGDPLAKNIQYF

clone size: many
D gene: .
J gene: TRBJ1-1
V gene: TRBV3-1
CDR3 DNA: TGTGCCAGCAGCCAGACTTTAGGTAACACTGAAGCTTTCTTT
CDR3 protein: CASSQTLGNTEAFF

clone size: few
D gene: .
J gene: TRBJ2-1
V gene: TRBV24-1
CDR3 DNA: TGTGCCACCAGTGAGGGACTTAAGCAGTTCTTC
CDR3 protein: CATSEGLKQFF

clone size: many
D gene: TRBD1
J gene: TRBJ1-5
V gene: TRBV6-1
CDR3 DNA: TGTGCCACTAAGACTCGACAGGGGGCGAATCAGCCCCAGCATTTT
CDR3 protein: CATKTRQGANQPQHF

clone size: many
D gene: .
J gene: TRBJ1-1
V gene: TRBV10-3
CDR3 DNA: TGTGCCATCAGTGATCCAACAACGAACACTGAAGCTTTCTTT
CDR3 protein: CAISDPTTNTEAFF

clone size: .
D gene: .
J gene: TRBJ2-7
V gene: TRBV5-1
CDR3 DNA: TGCGCCAGCAGCCCGGACGGGATTCCCTACGAGCAGTACTTC
CDR3 protein: CASSPDGIPYEQYF

clone size: many
D gene: .
J gene: TRBJ2-7
V gene: TRBV2
CDR3 DNA: TGTGCCAGCAGTGATCCCGGGAAGATCCCCTACGAGCAGTACTTC
CDR3 protein: CASSDPGKIPYEQYF

clone size: .
D gene: .
J gene: TRBJ1-5
V gene: TRBV27
CDR3 DNA: TGTGCCAGCATCTGGGACCAGGGAGGCAATCAGCCCCAGCATTTT
CDR3 protein: CASIWDQGGNQPQHF

clone size: .
D gene: TRBD2
J gene: TRBJ2-1
V gene: TRBV11-2
CDR3 DNA: TGTGCCAGCAGCTGGGGGAGCGGGAGGGCCATTAGGGGAGTTGATGAGCAGTTCTTC
CDR3 protein: CASSWGSGRAIRGVDEQFF

clone size: few
D gene: .
J gene: TRBJ2-3
V gene: TRBV5-4
CDR3 DNA: TGTGCCAGCGGGTCAGAAGGGGGGCGTTACACAGATACGCAGTATTTT
CDR3 protein: CASGSEGGRYTDTQYF